This TCR beta chain was captured in a study of shared clonotypes between healthy human individuals. Profiling relied on immunoSEQ multiplex PCR, and the TCRdb table lists in-frame clones only, not all of them. The data contain about 510,000 clones, roughly 79% of them singletons. The sequence derives from a woman aged 40 to 50 in good health. Some clones in this sample may be carry-over from other donors' samples. The sequencing sample was made of PBMCs.

The CDR3 nucleotides are TGTGCCAGCAGCTTGAGGGGGACGGGAGGGCCGACAGATACGCAGTATTTT. Translation gives CASSLRGTGGPTDTQYF. This sequence joins TRBV5-8 and TRBJ2-3; 8 nucleotides agree with TRBD2. The CDR3 contains 17 residues. Germline lookup yields CDR1 SGHTS and CDR2 YDEGEE. The junction had 10 bases not matched to a gene; V was cut back by 1 base and J by 3 bases.